Listed here are 28 T cell receptor beta chains from one sample, sequenced in a study of cytomegalovirus exposure and HLA in healthy donors. Libraries were prepared by immunoSEQ multiplex PCR; TCRdb keeps only in-frame clonotypes and omits some of them. The sample contains roughly 330,000 clones, roughly nine tenths of which appear only once. Sequencing was performed on PBMCs. The receptors originated from a woman aged 30 to 39 in good health and CMV-seropositive.

This chain uses TRBV29-1 with TRBJ2-7; D possibly matches TRBD1 or TRBD2 (6 bases each). Germline CDR1 reads SQVTM; CDR2 reads ANQGSEA. Trimming shortened V by 5 bases and J by 6 bases, and 20 bases separated the two germline ends. The CDR3 runs 14 residues. The CDR3 sequence: CSVSRQGRRGEQYF. CDR3 sequence (DNA): TGCAGCGTTTCGCGGCAGGGGAGGCGGGGCGAGCAGTACTTC.

This clone was recorded once. The gene calls are TRBV5-1 and TRBJ2-2; perhaps D is TRBD1 or TRBD2 (5 bases each). Germline assignment: CDR1 SGHRS and CDR2 YFSETQ. The CDR3 has 17 amino acids. V lost 2 bases to trimming and J lost 4 bases, with 18 bases between them. CDR3 DNA: TGCGCCAGCAGCTTCCGGGACGCGGGTCCGGGCACCGGGGAGCTGTTTTTT. This sequence encodes CASSFRDAGPGTGELFF.

J is TRBJ2-7 and V is TRBV28, with TRBD1 as a possible D gene (5 bases). V gave up 8 bases and J gave up 0 bases, with 14 bases separating them. In germline, CDR1 is MDHEN, CDR2 SYDVKM. The CDR3 loop spans 14 amino acids. The CDR3 region is CASGATSPSYEQYF. The CDR3 DNA is TGTGCCAGCGGGGCGACTTCCCCCTCCTACGAGCAGTACTTC.

V gene TRBV11-1 combines with J gene TRBJ2-7; D not resolved. Looked up from germline, CDR1 is SGHAT and CDR2 is FQDESV (reference sequence). Trimming took 6 bases from V and 7 from J, leaving 10 bases between them. The CDR3 is 11 amino acids. The DNA for the CDR3 is TGTGCCAGCAGTATTCTGGGAGAGCAGTACTTC. It specifies CASSILGEQYF.

This clone has a handful of counts. V usage is TRBV5-4 and J usage is TRBJ1-2, with D perhaps matching TRBD1 (6 bases). This CDR3 has 13 residues. Trimming removed 4 bases at V and 2 bases at J, with 9 bases between. Germline V gives CDR1 SGHNT, CDR2 YYREEE (reference sequence). CDR3 sequence reads: CASSPRGNYGYTF. The CDR3 DNA follows: TGTGCCAGCAGCCCGAGGGGGAACTATGGCTACACCTTC. Together with reference TRBV5-4 and TRBJ1-2, the CDR3 gives the full variable domain: ETGVTQSPTHLIKTRGQQVTLRCSSQSGHNTVSWYQQALGQGPQFIFQYYREEENGRGNFPPRFSGLQFPNYSSELNVNALELDDSALYLCASSPRGNYGYTFGSGTRLTVV.

The V gene is TRBV28, the J gene TRBJ1-2, with D possibly TRBD1 on 5 matching bases. Germline V lookup: CDR1 MDHEN, CDR2 SYDVKM. The CDR3 has 13 amino acids. The V and J ends lost 7 bases and 12 bases respectively, with 21 bases between them. The chain's CDR3 is CASTLQAGQGHTF. The CDR3 nucleotides are TGTGCCAGCACCCTCCAGGCAGGGCAGGGCCACACCTTC.

This sequence joins TRBV6-5 and TRBJ2-7, with 7 bases aligning to TRBD1. Per germline, CDR1 MNHEY and CDR2 SVGAGI. V lost 7 bases to trimming and J lost 4 bases; unmatched junction nucleotides: 7. This CDR3 comprises 13 residues. The CDR3 DNA is TGTGCCAGCACCCCAGGCAGGGGGTACGAGCAGTACTTC. This encodes CASTPGRGYEQYF.

This chain links TRBV2 with TRBJ2-3; TRBD2 matches at 7 bases. The CDR3 is made up of 15 amino acids. The V gene end was trimmed by 3 bases and the J gene end by 2 bases; junction bases not matched to a gene: 5. Germline V gives CDR1 SNHLY, CDR2 FYNNEI. The CDR3 coding sequence is TGTGCCAGCAGTGATAGCGGGCTCCCCACAGATACGCAGTATTTT. This translates into CASSDSGLPTDTQYF.

This sequence joins TRBV9 and TRBJ2-3, with 7 bases lining up with TRBD1. Germline V gene sequence: CDR1 SGDLS, CDR2 YYNGEE. CDR3 size: 16 residues. Trimming took 7 bases from V and 0 from J; bases not matched to a gene: 11. CDR3 in amino acids: CASGLNRDSSTDTQYF. The CDR3 nucleotides read TGTGCCAGCGGATTAAACCGGGACAGCAGCACAGATACGCAGTATTTT.

This chain links TRBV7-2 with TRBJ2-5; TRBD2 matches 9 bases. Germline values: CDR1 SGHTA, CDR2 FQGNSA. J lost 1 base, V lost 1 base, and 4 bases had no gene match. This CDR3 has 16 amino acids. The CDR3 DNA is TGTGCCAGCAGCTTAGGTAGCGGGGGACCCCAAGAGACCCAGTACTTC. This sequence encodes CASSLGSGGPQETQYF. The variable domain in full, with the rest retrieved from reference TRBV7-2 and TRBJ2-5, is GAGVSQSPSNKVTEKGKDVELRCDPISGHTALYWYRQSLGQGLEFLIYFQGNSAPDKSGLPSDRFSAERTGGSVSTLTIQRTQQEDSAVYLCASSLGSGGPQETQYFGPGTRLLVL.

This chain uses TRBV13 with TRBJ2-5; TRBD1 is a possible D gene (6 bases). This CDR3 contains 13 residues. V was clipped by 5 bases and J by 5 bases, with 12 bases between them. The germline CDR1 and CDR2 sequences are PRHDT and FYEKMQ (reference sequence). The chain's CDR3 is CASSPGVFETQYF. The CDR3 coding sequence is TGTGCCAGCAGCCCAGGGGTATTCGAGACCCAGTACTTC.

The rearrangement links TRBV18 to TRBJ2-7, with 11 bases that match TRBD2. CDR3 length: 18 residues. With 3 bases clipped from V and 0 bases from J, the junction kept 10 bases outside the gene matches. Germline CDR1 and CDR2: KGHSH and LQKENI. CDR3 region: CASSPRTSGPTGSYEQYF. CDR3 DNA sequence: TGTGCCAGCTCACCCCGGACTAGCGGGCCTACCGGCTCCTACGAGCAGTACTTC.

This clone was detected only a few times. The chain has TRBV4-1 and TRBJ2-7, with TRBD1 as a possible D gene (7 bases). V was pared by 1 base and J by 5 bases, with 12 bases between. The CDR3 has 14 residues. Per the germline V gene, CDR1 is MGHRA and CDR2 is YSYEKL. CDR3 sequence (DNA): TGCGCCAGCAGCCAAGGACAGGGAGGTGACGAGCAGTACTTC. Translated: CASSQGQGGDEQYF.

This clone was recorded only once. The chain employs TRBV28 and TRBJ2-5; D perhaps matches TRBD2 (5 bases). Germline lookup yields CDR1 MDHEN and CDR2 SYDVKM. This CDR3 has 17 amino acids. The V end was cut by 7 bases, the J end by 5 bases, with 26 bases between. The CDR3 here is CASINSWLQGGGETQYF. CDR3 nucleotide sequence: TGTGCCAGCATCAATTCCTGGCTACAAGGAGGTGGTGAGACCCAGTACTTC.

This chain connects TRBV9 to TRBJ2-1; 8 bases are shared with TRBD2. Germline V lookup: CDR1 SGDLS, CDR2 YYNGEE. The CDR3 covers 16 residues. V dropped 0 bases and J dropped 6; count of bases not matched to a gene: 8. As DNA, the CDR3 is TGTGCCAGCAGCGTAGGAACGGGGGGGCGAGTCAATGAGCAGTTCTTC. Translating it yields CASSVGTGGRVNEQFF.

The CDR3 DNA is TGTGCCTGGAGATCAAGGGGACTGTACAATGAGCAGTTCTTC. Translating gives CAWRSRGLYNEQFF. This chain connects TRBV30 to TRBJ2-1; TRBD2 might be the D (6 bases). The CDR3 extends over 14 amino acids. CDR1 GTSNPN and CDR2 SVGIG come from the germline V gene (reference sequence). Between the trimmed V and J ends, which lost 3 bases and 4 bases, there was a span of 13 bases. The entire variable domain, with the rest obtained from reference TRBV30 and TRBJ2-1, is as follows: SQTIHQWPATLVQPVGSPLSLECTVEGTSNPNLYWYRQAAGRGLQLLFYSVGIGQISSEVPQNLSASRPQDRQFILSSKKLLLSDSGFYLCAWRSRGLYNEQFFGPGTRLTVL.

This clone appeared once. V and J are TRBV9 and TRBJ2-5; maybe TRBD2 (6 bases). The V end was cut by 1 base, the J end by 5 bases, with 15 bases between. Per germline, CDR1 SGDLS and CDR2 YYNGEE. This CDR3 comprises 15 residues. This chain's CDR3 is CASSVSQGGGETQYF. CDR3 DNA sequence: TGTGCCAGCAGCGTATCTCAGGGAGGCGGGGAGACCCAGTACTTC.

V usage is TRBV11-3 and J usage is TRBJ2-2; TRBD1 matches 10 bases. Germline V CDR1 and CDR2: SGHNT, YENEEA. There are 15 residues in the CDR3. V was pared by 5 bases and J by 3 bases, with 3 bases of the junction left unmatched. The CDR3, as DNA: TGTGCCAGCAGCCCGGGGACAGGGGACACCGGGGAGCTGTTTTTT. It translates to CASSPGTGDTGELFF. Full variable domain (remainder filled in from reference TRBV11-3 and TRBJ2-2): EAGVVQSPRYKIIEKKQPVAFWCNPISGHNTLYWYLQNLGQGPELLIRYENEEAVDDSQLPKDRFSAERLKGVDSTLKIQPAELGDSAVYLCASSPGTGDTGELFFGEGSRLTVL.

This chain uses TRBV7-6 with TRBJ2-7, with D perhaps TRBD1 or TRBD2 (5 bases each). Germline V gives CDR1 SGHVS, CDR2 FNYEAQ. Trimming removed 5 bases at V and 0 bases at J, with 11 bases between. The CDR3 has 14 residues. The CDR3 loop is CASSPRGSSYEQYF. CDR3 coding DNA: TGTGCCAGCAGCCCGAGGGGAAGCTCCTACGAGCAGTACTTC. Combining the CDR3 with reference TRBV7-6 and TRBJ2-7 gives the whole variable domain GAGVSQSPRYKVTKRGQDVALRCDPISGHVSLYWYRQALGQGPEFLTYFNYEAQQDKSGLPNDRFSAERPEGSISTLTIQRTEQRDSAMYRCASSPRGSSYEQYFGPGTRLTVT.

The chain employs TRBV6-5 and TRBJ2-7; D might be TRBD1 (6 bases). Germline V gives CDR1 MNHEY, CDR2 SVGAGI. V was shortened by 6 bases and J by 1 base, with 10 bases between the two germline ends. This CDR3 contains 13 residues. The CDR3 nucleotides are TGTGCCAGCAGGAAGACAGGATCCTACGAGCAGTACTTC. Translating it yields CASRKTGSYEQYF.

The genes are TRBV5-6 and TRBJ1-2; tentatively, D is TRBD1 (5 bases). There are 18 residues in the CDR3. V was shortened by 0 bases and J by 4 bases, with 22 bases between the two germline ends. CDR1 is SGHDT, CDR2 YYEEEE, per germline. The CDR3 protein is CASSLVGGTEYALYGYTF. The CDR3 DNA follows: TGTGCCAGCAGCTTGGTTGGAGGGACGGAGTACGCCCTCTATGGCTACACCTTC.

This chain links TRBV4-1 with TRBJ2-5, with a possible D match to TRBD1 (5 bases). This CDR3 has 14 amino acids. CDR1 MGHRA and CDR2 YSYEKL come from the germline V gene. V was trimmed by 1 base and J by 5 bases, leaving 11 bases between them. CDR3 residues: CASSQGQGWETQYF. The CDR3 nucleotides are TGCGCCAGCAGCCAAGGTCAGGGCTGGGAGACCCAGTACTTC.

This clone was picked up one time. This sequence joins TRBV7-8 and TRBJ1-1, with D maybe TRBD1 (6 bases). The germline V gene encodes CDR1 SGHVS and CDR2 FQNEAQ. Trimming removed 2 bases at V and 2 bases at J, with 9 bases between. The CDR3 is 14 residues long. The CDR3 loop is CASSLSGVNTEAFF. CDR3 DNA sequence: TGTGCCAGCAGCTTATCAGGGGTAAACACTGAAGCTTTCTTT.

In this sample, this clone turned up once. The chain recombines TRBV6-5 with TRBJ1-1; D might be TRBD1 (5 bases). Germline loops: CDR1 MNHEY, CDR2 SVGAGI. This CDR3 contains 13 residues. Trimming stripped 6 bases from V and 2 bases from J, with 10 bases between. CDR3 in DNA: TGTGCCAGCAGAGATGGGACCAACACTGAAGCTTTCTTT. This codes for CASRDGTNTEAFF.

V and J are TRBV7-6 and TRBJ1-2; no firm D call. V was cut by 5 bases and J by 5 bases, with 9 bases left in between. The CDR3 is 12 amino acids. The germline V gene encodes CDR1 SGHVS and CDR2 FNYEAQ. The CDR3 reads CASSGRTYGYTF. CDR3 coding DNA: TGTGCCAGCAGCGGACGGACTTATGGCTACACCTTC.

In its sample, this clone was seen once. The V gene is TRBV30, the J gene TRBJ1-2; maybe TRBD1 (5 bases). CDR3 length: 15 residues. Looked up from germline, CDR1 is GTSNPN and CDR2 is SVGIG (reference sequence). V lost 0 bases and J 2 bases, leaving 13 bases between the germline ends. CDR3: CAWSVGLPGNYGYTF. Written as DNA, the CDR3 is TGTGCCTGGAGTGTAGGTCTCCCAGGGAACTATGGCTACACCTTC.

CDR3 coding DNA: TGCGCCAGCAGCCCTGGACAGTACAGGGATCAAGAGACCCAGTACTTC. Residues: CASSPGQYRDQETQYF. The chain links TRBV5-1 to TRBJ2-5; possibly TRBD1 for D (6 bases). CDR1 SGHRS and CDR2 YFSETQ come from the germline V gene. The CDR3 contains 16 residues. The ends were cut back, 4 bases at V and 2 bases at J, with 18 bases in the middle.

The chain couples TRBV18 to TRBJ1-2, with D possibly being TRBD1 (5 bases). The V end lost 1 base, the J end lost 6 bases, and 12 bases lay between the germline ends. The V gene's germline CDR1 is KGHSH and CDR2 LQKENI. The CDR3 consists of 14 residues. The CDR3 DNA is TGTGCCAGCTCACCACGGGGCCTGAGGAATGGCTACACCTTC. Amino acid sequence: CASSPRGLRNGYTF.